These 22 T cell receptor beta chains came from one sample sequenced in a study of cytotoxic CD8 clonotypes in ibrutinib-treated CLL. Repertoires were generated with immunoSEQ multiplex PCR, while TCRdb's copy carries only in-frame clones and drops some. The repertoire holds approximately 350,000 clones, over 60% seen once, with around 6.5% in the top ten. The sequencing used PBMCs, collected after 36 months of ibrutinib treatment. These receptors all stem from a human donor with chronic lymphocytic leukemia.

This chain links TRBV12-5 with TRBJ2-5; D might be TRBD2 (5 bases). The V and J ends lost 0 bases and 7 bases respectively, with 12 bases between them. CDR1 is LGHNT and CDR2 is FRNRAP in the germline V gene. The CDR3 is 14 amino acids. The CDR3 DNA follows: TGTGCTAGTGGTTTGGTCGGGCCAGGAGGGACCCAGTACTTC. Amino acid sequence: CASGLVGPGGTQYF. Based on the CDR3 plus reference TRBV12-5 and TRBJ2-5, the full variable domain is DARVTQTPRHKVTEMGQEVTMRCQPILGHNTVFWYRQTMMQGLELLAYFRNRAPLDDSGMPKDRFSAEMPDATLATLKIQPSEPRDSAVYFCASGLVGPGGTQYFGPGTRLLVL.

The chain joins TRBV5-1 to TRBJ1-2; D call uncertain. V gave up 0 bases and J gave up 3 bases, with 6 bases separating them. The CDR3 has 13 amino acids. From germline, CDR1 is SGHRS and CDR2 YFSETQ. CDR3 coding DNA: TGCGCCAGCAGCTTGGTCCCGGACTATGGCTACACCTTC. Its protein is CASSLVPDYGYTF.

This clone was found a few times. J is TRBJ1-2 and V is TRBV7-2; 8 nucleotides agree with TRBD1. Germline V lookup: CDR1 SGHTA, CDR2 FQGNSA. With 3 bases clipped from V and 2 bases from J, the junction kept 8 bases outside the gene matches. The CDR3 length is 16 residues. The CDR3 DNA reads TGTGCCAGCAGCTTCAACCGCCGGGACAGGAACTATGGCTACACCTTC. It yields the protein CASSFNRRDRNYGYTF.

The rearrangement links TRBV19 to TRBJ2-5; D unclear. This CDR3 has 13 residues. Trimming pared 3 bases from V and 4 bases from J, leaving 9 bases between. In germline, CDR1 is LNHDA, CDR2 SQIVND (reference sequence). This CDR3 reads CASSIKGPETQYF. The CDR3 DNA sequence: TGTGCCAGTAGTATTAAGGGTCCAGAGACCCAGTACTTC.

This clone was seen once. The rearrangement links TRBV11-2 to TRBJ2-7, with TRBD2 matching over 10 bases. This CDR3 is built from 13 residues. With V trimmed by 2 bases and J by 5 bases, 0 bases remained unmatched. The germline V gene has CDR1 SGHAT and CDR2 FQNNGV. The CDR3 DNA reads as TGTGCCAGCAGCTTAAGCGGGGGGGACGAGCAGTACTTC. It translates to CASSLSGGDEQYF.

The chain links TRBV6-5 to TRBJ1-2; D is uncertain. The V gene lost 1 base and the J gene lost 6 bases, with 9 bases spanning the gap. There are 13 residues in the CDR3. Germline CDR1 MNHEY, CDR2 SVGAGI. CDR3 in DNA: TGTGCCAGCAGTTACTTGGGAGGTGATGGCTACACCTTC. Translation gives CASSYLGGDGYTF.

This clone appeared a few times. The chain combines TRBV5-1 with TRBJ1-2; D is undetermined. The CDR3 consists of 12 residues. Trimming shortened V by 2 bases and J by 4 bases, and 6 bases separated the two germline ends. CDR1 SGHRS and CDR2 YFSETQ come from the germline V gene. The DNA for the CDR3 is TGCGCCAGCAGCTTAAGTGGCTATGGCTACACCTTC. Protein sequence: CASSLSGYGYTF.

The V call is TRBV5-1, the J call TRBJ2-5, with TRBD2 as a possible D gene (5 bases). The germline V and J ends were trimmed by 0 bases and 5 bases, with 5 bases remaining between them. The V gene's germline CDR1 is SGHRS and CDR2 YFSETQ. The length of the CDR3 is 12 residues. The CDR3 nucleotides read TGCGCCAGCAGCTTGGGGAGGGAGACCCAGTACTTC. Its protein product is CASSLGRETQYF.

The chain combines TRBV28 with TRBJ1-1; 8 bases agree with TRBD1. Germline V gene sequence: CDR1 MDHEN, CDR2 SYDVKM. CDR3 length equals 15 residues. The J segment lost 2 bases and the V segment lost 6 bases, leaving 8 bases of the junction unmatched. The CDR3 sequence is CASSNLGQGNTEAFF. DNA of the CDR3: TGTGCCAGCAGCAATTTAGGACAGGGAAACACTGAAGCTTTCTTT.

The chain uses TRBV5-1 and TRBJ2-1; no firm D call. The CDR3 contains 15 residues. Germline V CDR1 and CDR2: SGHRS, YFSETQ. Trimming took 0 bases from V and 4 from J, leaving 11 bases between them. CDR3 sequence (DNA): TGCGCCAGCAGCTTGGGCCCCACTCGATACAATGAGCAGTTCTTC. This sequence encodes CASSLGPTRYNEQFF.

The V call is TRBV19, the J call TRBJ1-3; no firm D call. Germline V gene sequence: CDR1 LNHDA, CDR2 SQIVND (reference sequence). Trimming took 5 bases from V and 1 from J, leaving 6 bases between them. This CDR3 contains 13 residues. CDR3 bases: TGTGCCAGTAGTTGGGATTCTGGAAACACCATATATTTT. Amino acids: CASSWDSGNTIYF. The variable domain in full, completed from reference TRBV19 and TRBJ1-3, reads DGGITQSPKYLFRKEGQNVTLSCEQNLNHDAMYWYRQDPGQGLRLIYYSQIVNDFQKGDIAEGYSVSREKKESFPLTVTSAQKNPTAFYLCASSWDSGNTIYFGEGSWLTVV.

This chain joins TRBV5-1 and TRBJ2-7, with 8 bases aligning to TRBD1. The CDR3 loop spans 15 amino acids. Germline CDR1 and CDR2: SGHRS and YFSETQ. Unmatched junction bases numbered 4, after V lost 0 bases and J lost 2 bases. CDR3 nucleotides: TGCGCCAGCAGCTTGGTCAGGGGGCCAGCCTACGAGCAGTACTTC. This translates into CASSLVRGPAYEQYF.

V gene TRBV11-2 combines with J gene TRBJ2-7; weak D call: TRBD1 (8 bases). The CDR3 contains 12 residues. Germline CDR1 and CDR2: SGHAT and FQNNGV. Deletions cut 5 bases from V and 7 bases from J, with 12 bases between. The CDR3 DNA reads TGTGCCAGCAGCACAGGGGGGGCAGAGCAGTACTTC. Translation: CASSTGGAEQYF.

The V call is TRBV14, the J call TRBJ2-3; tentative D call: TRBD1 (6 bases). The CDR3 has 16 residues. Germline CDR1 reads SGHDN; CDR2 reads FVKESK. Trimming took off 1 base at V and 3 bases at J, with 14 bases between the two ends. CDR3 nucleotide sequence: TGTGCCAGCAGCCAAGGGGACACACCTCGGACAGATACGCAGTATTTT. Translating it yields CASSQGDTPRTDTQYF.

This chain connects TRBV28 to TRBJ1-6; perhaps TRBD1 as D (6 bases). The CDR3 runs to 14 residues. V lost 2 bases and J 11 bases, leaving 13 bases between the germline ends. Germline V gives CDR1 MDHEN, CDR2 SYDVKM. CDR3 sequence: CASSLGQGTTPLHF. The CDR3 DNA reads TGTGCCAGCAGTTTAGGGCAGGGGACGACACCCCTCCACTTT.

This rearrangement joins TRBV14 to TRBJ1-2; D is possibly TRBD1 (5 bases). Deletions cut 4 bases from V and 0 bases from J, with 18 bases between. CDR1 is SGHDN, CDR2 FVKESK, per germline. The CDR3 is 17 amino acids. CDR3 region: CASSPRAGQHTNYGYTF. The CDR3 region has the DNA TGTGCCAGCAGCCCTCGAGCAGGGCAACATACTAACTATGGCTACACCTTC.

V is TRBV28 and J is TRBJ2-7; 10 bases map to TRBD1. V lost 4 bases and J lost 6; bases outside the gene matches: 12. Germline CDR1 reads MDHEN; CDR2 reads SYDVKM. The CDR3 is 16 residues long. CDR3 in DNA: TGTGCCAGCAGTTCATCTCTCTCAAGGACAGGGGGCGAGCAGTACTTC. Translation: CASSSSLSRTGGEQYF.

This clone was detected only once. The chain combines TRBV10-2 with TRBJ2-7; D possibly corresponds to TRBD1 (7 bases). There are 14 residues in the CDR3. V was trimmed by 7 bases and J by 2 bases, leaving 15 bases between them. The germline V gene has CDR1 WSHSY and CDR2 SAAADI. CDR3 residues: CASNGGTVTYEQYF. Written as DNA, the CDR3 is TGCGCCAGCAATGGGGGGACAGTCACCTACGAGCAGTACTTC.

The gene calls are TRBV29-1 and TRBJ2-7; TRBD2 matches at 9 bases. J was trimmed by 4 bases and V by 2 bases; bases with no gene match: 6. CDR1 SQVTM and CDR2 ANQGSEA come from the germline V gene. The CDR3 is 14 residues long. CDR3 in DNA: TGCAGCGTTGAAAAGGGCGGGAGGGGGTACGAGCAGTACTTC. Its translation: CSVEKGGRGYEQYF.

This clone was seen only once. This rearrangement joins TRBV5-6 to TRBJ2-3; D gene unclear. The CDR3 loop spans 12 amino acids. Per the germline V gene, CDR1 is SGHDT and CDR2 is YYEEEE. V lost 3 bases and J 2 bases, leaving 4 bases between the germline ends. The chain's CDR3 is CASSSVTDTQYF. The CDR3 region has the DNA TGTGCCAGCAGCTCAGTCACAGATACGCAGTATTTT.

The rearrangement uses TRBV21-1 and TRBJ2-5; TRBD1 is the table's D call, not checked against the DNA. TRBV21-1 has pseudogene status. The CDR3 covers 16 residues. The CDR3 loop is CASSITDRDLQETQYF. For the CDR3, the DNA is TGTGCCAGCAGCATTACAGACAGGGACCTTCAAGAGACCCAGTACTTC.

This clone appeared a single time. The J gene is TRBJ1-1, the V gene TRBV2; D unclear. Per germline, CDR1 SNHLY and CDR2 FYNNEI. This CDR3 is 16 amino acids long. V lost 0 bases and J lost 4, with 15 bases in between. The CDR3: CASSEALWGWGTEAFF. The CDR3 DNA is TGTGCCAGCAGTGAAGCGCTGTGGGGTTGGGGCACTGAAGCTTTCTTT.